These 30 T cell receptor beta chains came from one sample sequenced in a study of a mutant IDH1 vaccine in newly diagnosed glioma listed by TCRdb under 2021. This sample's time point label indicates: baseline, week 1 (first vaccination visit). The sample's treatment or condition label is to be understood as: pre-vaccination baseline after standard-of-care therapy. Receptors were amplified or captured by the immunoSEQ multiplex PCR assay. This is the immuneACCESS table as TCRdb keeps it, with only in-frame sequences that have V and J called. A part of the clones is gone; compared with another copy, unresolved V genes explain less than half, and the rest is unexplained. The sample table lists about 92,000 clones, under 90% of them with a count of one. The top ten clones comprise 7.4% of the sample. This specimen was PBMCs, taken from a glioma patient treated with radiotherapy, temozolomide or both. All receptors derive from a woman aged 45-65 years with glioma.

The gene calls are TRBV27 and TRBJ2-7; no definite D call. V was shortened by 0 bases and J by 5 bases, with 14 bases between the two germline ends. The CDR3 runs to 15 residues. The V gene's germline CDR1 is MNHEY and CDR2 SMNVEV (reference sequence). CDR3 nucleotides: TGTGCCAGCAGTTTATCGGACCTGCCGGTCCACGAGCAGTACTTC. It yields the protein CASSLSDLPVHEQYF.

As DNA, the CDR3 is TGTGCCAGCAGCCCCCTGGGCGGCACCGGGGAGCTGTTTTTT. It yields the protein CASSPLGGTGELFF. The chain combines TRBV7-9 with TRBJ2-2, with unresolved D. The germline V and J ends were trimmed by 5 bases and 4 bases, with 11 bases remaining between them. The V gene's germline CDR1 is SEHNR and CDR2 FQNEAQ (reference sequence). The CDR3 totals 14 residues.

This clone was detected only a few times. The chain has TRBV5-1 and TRBJ1-4, with D possibly matching TRBD1 (5 bases). CDR3 length equals 15 residues. From germline, CDR1 is SGHRS and CDR2 YFSETQ. Trimming removed 0 bases at V and 7 bases at J, with 13 bases between. CDR3 nucleotide sequence: TGCGCCAGCAGCTTGGCCGGCGGGGGGGTTGAAAAACTGTTTTTT. Translation: CASSLAGGGVEKLFF.

This clone was seen more than once but under ten times. In DNA, the CDR3 is TGTGCTAGTGGTTTGTTTGGGGGGCAGCATTTT. The encoded protein is CASGLFGGQHF. The chain has TRBV12-5 and TRBJ1-5, with D perhaps TRBD1 (5 bases). This CDR3 has 11 amino acids. Germline CDR1 and CDR2: LGHNT and FRNRAP. V was trimmed by 2 bases and J by 13 bases, leaving 9 bases between them.

The chain joins TRBV10-3 to TRBJ1-1; possible D gene TRBD1, 6 bases. The CDR3 is made up of 17 amino acids. V lost 1 base, J lost 3 bases, and 18 bases lay in between. Germline CDR1 reads ENHRY; CDR2 reads SYGVKD. CDR3 loop: CAISEFRGAHRDTEAFF. In nucleotides, the CDR3 is TGTGCCATCAGTGAGTTTCGGGGGGCGCATAGGGACACTGAAGCTTTCTTT.

The CDR3 DNA follows: TGCAGCGTGACAAAGGCGCAGGGACGGTGGGAAAAACTGTTTTTT. Its translation is CSVTKAQGRWEKLFF. V is TRBV29-1 and J is TRBJ1-4; TRBD1 might be the D (5 bases). Between the trimmed V and J ends, which lost 6 bases and 8 bases, there was a span of 22 bases. Germline values: CDR1 SQVTM, CDR2 ANQGSEA. The CDR3 extends over 15 amino acids.

The chain links TRBV2 to TRBJ1-1; 8 nucleotides agree with TRBD1. CDR3 length: 15 residues. V shed 5 bases, J shed 0 bases, and the junction held 5 bases outside the gene matches. CDR1 and CDR2 from the germline V gene are SNHLY and FYNNEI. CDR3 protein: CASSPGQVMNTEAFF. As DNA, the CDR3 is TGTGCCAGCAGTCCGGGACAGGTGATGAACACTGAAGCTTTCTTT.

This chain links TRBV28 with TRBJ1-3; 7 bases are shared with TRBD1. V lost 4 bases, J lost 4 bases, and 10 bases stayed unmatched. From germline, CDR1 is MDHEN and CDR2 SYDVKM. CDR3 length equals 16 residues. CDR3 nucleotides: TGTGCCAGCAGTTCAATTGAGGGGGCTTCCGGAAACACCATATATTTT. Its translation is CASSSIEGASGNTIYF.

The CDR3 is CASSQGLGAAQPQHF. In nucleotides, the CDR3 is TGTGCCAGCAGCCAAGGTCTAGGGGCGGCTCAGCCCCAGCATTTT. The chain carries TRBV4-2 and TRBJ1-5, with D maybe TRBD1 (5 bases). Germline assignment: CDR1 LGHNA and CDR2 YNFKEQ. This CDR3 contains 15 residues. Trimming cost V 1 base and J 6 bases, with 13 bases left between them.

In this sample, this clone turned up a few times. This sequence joins TRBV7-2 and TRBJ1-3, with a tentative D call TRBD1 (6 bases). Trimming cost V 1 base and J 6 bases, with 13 bases left between them. This CDR3 spans 15 amino acids. Germline V gives CDR1 SGHTA, CDR2 FQGNSA. DNA for the CDR3: TGTGCCAGCAGCTTAGTCAGGGGCAGCCCAAACACCATATATTTT. Translating it yields CASSLVRGSPNTIYF.

The chain joins TRBV5-4 to TRBJ2-7, with a weak D call TRBD1 (6 bases). From germline, CDR1 is SGHNT and CDR2 YYREEE (reference sequence). The CDR3 is 14 residues long. V lost 4 bases to trimming and J lost 4 bases, with 15 bases between them. The chain's CDR3 is CASSNGRGGYEQYF. The CDR3 DNA sequence: TGTGCCAGCAGCAACGGCAGGGGTGGATACGAGCAGTACTTC.

This chain links TRBV7-8 with TRBJ1-2; weak D call: TRBD1 (6 bases). Germline V CDR1 and CDR2: SGHVS, FQNEAQ. The CDR3 runs 16 residues. The ends were cut back, 2 bases at V and 8 bases at J, with 21 bases in the middle. The CDR3 loop is CASSLSIERGAKGYTF. CDR3 sequence (DNA): TGTGCCAGCAGCTTAAGTATCGAACGGGGGGCGAAGGGCTACACCTTC.

The chain uses TRBV9 and TRBJ2-2; D tentatively fits TRBD1 or TRBD2 (5 bases each). V lost 4 bases to trimming and J lost 4 bases, with 17 bases between them. This CDR3 is built from 16 residues. Germline loops: CDR1 SGDLS, CDR2 YYNGEE. CDR3 DNA sequence: TGTGCCAGCAGCCGAACCGGGGCGGCCGGCACCGGGGAGCTGTTTTTT. Protein: CASSRTGAAGTGELFF. The variable domain in full, with the rest retrieved from reference TRBV9 and TRBJ2-2, is DSGVTQTPKHLITATGQRVTLRCSPRSGDLSVYWYQQSLDQGLQFLIQYYNGEERAKGNILERFSAQQFPDLHSELNLSSLELGDSALYFCASSRTGAAGTGELFFGEGSRLTVL.

The chain links TRBV5-1 to TRBJ2-5, with 8 bases lining up with TRBD1. The CDR3 is made up of 16 amino acids. The V gene end was trimmed by 7 bases and the J gene end by 0 bases; junction bases not matched to a gene: 11. Germline V gene data show CDR1 as SGHRS and CDR2 as YFSETQ. The CDR3 DNA is TGCGCCAGCTCTAAATCCGGGACAGGCAACCAAGAGACCCAGTACTTC. This codes for CASSKSGTGNQETQYF.

The V call is TRBV5-6, the J call TRBJ2-3, with 8 bases identical to TRBD1. Germline loops: CDR1 SGHDT, CDR2 YYEEEE. V dropped 4 bases and J dropped 5; count of bases not matched to a gene: 12. This CDR3 has 16 residues. In nucleotides, the CDR3 is TGTGCCAGCAGCCGAGGACAGGGTGGGATCCTAGATACGCAGTATTTT. It is translated as CASSRGQGGILDTQYF.

This clone was picked up one time. The gene calls are TRBV30 and TRBJ1-4; no clear D gene. The germline gives CDR1 GTSNPN, CDR2 SVGIG (reference sequence). The CDR3 runs to 13 residues. V was trimmed by 3 bases and J by 8 bases, leaving 13 bases between them. The chain's CDR3 is CAWSPGPGEKLFF. The CDR3 DNA reads TGTGCCTGGAGCCCCGGACCAGGCGAAAAACTGTTTTTT. Full variable domain (rest looked up from reference TRBV30 and TRBJ1-4): SQTIHQWPATLVQPVGSPLSLECTVEGTSNPNLYWYRQAAGRGLQLLFYSVGIGQISSEVPQNLSASRPQDRQFILSSKKLLLSDSGFYLCAWSPGPGEKLFFGSGTQLSVL.

This chain links TRBV10-3 with TRBJ2-2; 8 nucleotides agree with TRBD1. Germline V CDR1 and CDR2: ENHRY, SYGVKD. The CDR3 contains 15 residues. J was trimmed by 1 base and V by 6 bases; bases with no gene match: 4. This CDR3 is CAISLGTGNTGELFF. In DNA, the CDR3 is TGTGCCATCAGCCTTGGGACAGGGAACACCGGGGAGCTGTTTTTT.

The V call is TRBV19, the J call TRBJ1-1; no clear D gene. CDR1 and CDR2 (germline): LNHDA, SQIVND (reference sequence). V lost 1 base and J lost 2, with 8 bases in between. The CDR3 runs 14 residues. CDR3 sequence reads: CASSIGAHNTEAFF. Written as DNA, the CDR3 is TGTGCCAGTAGTATAGGTGCACACAACACTGAAGCTTTCTTT.

This clone has more than one count but fewer than ten. This chain joins TRBV5-1 and TRBJ2-1; D remains unclear. The V end was cut by 4 bases, the J end by 2 bases, with 13 bases between. The CDR3 length is 15 residues. Germline V gene data show CDR1 as SGHRS and CDR2 as YFSETQ. The CDR3 DNA sequence: TGCGCCAGCAGCCGGATATCCTTCGCCTACAATGAGCAGTTCTTC. Its protein is CASSRISFAYNEQFF.

The chain uses TRBV25-1 and TRBJ1-6; a possible D gene is TRBD1 (6 bases). In germline, CDR1 is MGHDK, CDR2 SYGVNS. Trimming took 0 bases from V and 9 from J, leaving 12 bases between them. CDR3 length: 15 amino acids. The CDR3 nucleotides read TGTGCCAGCAGTGAATATCCCGGAGGGGGTTCACCCCTCCACTTT. Encoded protein: CASSEYPGGGSPLHF.

V is TRBV4-1 and J is TRBJ2-7, with 8 bases fitting TRBD1. The CDR3 sequence is 15 residues long. V shed 4 bases, J shed 2 bases, and the junction held 7 bases outside the gene matches. Germline V CDR1 and CDR2: MGHRA, YSYEKL. CDR3 sequence: CASSPSRDRTYEQYF. DNA for the CDR3: TGCGCCAGCAGCCCTTCCCGGGACAGGACCTACGAGCAGTACTTC.

This clone was detected once. The same CDR3 arises from other DNA sequences in this sample as well. This chain uses TRBV27 with TRBJ1-2, with 7 bases matching TRBD1. The CDR3 runs 13 residues. J gave up 3 bases and V 2 bases, and 0 bases lay outside the gene matches. The germline V gene has CDR1 MNHEY and CDR2 SMNVEV (reference sequence). The chain's CDR3 is CASSLTGDYGYTF. The CDR3 DNA is TGTGCCAGCAGTTTAACAGGGGACTATGGCTACACCTTC.

The rearrangement uses TRBV9 and TRBJ1-2; 9 bases match TRBD1. Germline-derived CDR1 and CDR2 are SGDLS and YYNGEE. After removal of 0 bases from V and 7 bases from J, the junction contained 10 bases not matched to a gene. The CDR3 is 16 residues long. The CDR3 region has the DNA TGTGCCAGCAGCGTAGCCCAATTGGGACAGGGAGCTGGCTACACCTTC. This sequence encodes CASSVAQLGQGAGYTF.

V is TRBV7-9 and J is TRBJ1-1; the D gene is possibly TRBD1 (5 bases). V lost 5 bases and J lost 6, with 13 bases in between. Germline CDR1 SEHNR, CDR2 FQNEAQ (reference sequence). This CDR3 spans 13 amino acids. In nucleotides, the CDR3 is TGTGCCAGCAGCGGGGCCATAGCGCCTGAAGCTTTCTTT. Residues: CASSGAIAPEAFF.

This chain joins TRBV6-5 and TRBJ1-2, with D uncertain. Per germline, CDR1 MNHEY and CDR2 SVGAGI. Trimming left V 9 bases short and J 7 bases short, with 24 bases between. The CDR3 covers 15 residues. CDR3 coding DNA: TGTGCCAGTACTATGGATCGACGGACCGTTTCTGGCTACACCTTC. This translates into CASTMDRRTVSGYTF.

The chain combines TRBV5-4 with TRBJ2-2; D ambiguous. This CDR3 has 16 amino acids. V lost 2 bases to trimming and J lost 0 bases, with 11 bases between them. Germline-derived CDR1 and CDR2 are SGHNT and YYREEE (reference sequence). The CDR3: CASSLMRASNTGELFF. The CDR3 nucleotides read TGTGCCAGCAGCTTAATGAGAGCCTCGAACACCGGGGAGCTGTTTTTT.

The J gene is TRBJ1-6, the V gene TRBV5-6; maybe TRBD1 (5 bases). With 0 bases removed from V and 0 bases from J, the gap between germline ends came to 10 bases. CDR1 is SGHDT and CDR2 is YYEEEE in the germline V gene. The CDR3 extends over 17 amino acids. CDR3 residues: CASSLEGQGSYNSPLHF. Here the CDR3 DNA reads TGTGCCAGCAGCTTGGAAGGGCAGGGCTCCTATAATTCACCCCTCCACTTT.

The chain links TRBV19 to TRBJ1-6, with unresolved D. Germline values: CDR1 LNHDA, CDR2 SQIVND (reference sequence). V lost 0 bases, J lost 9 bases, and 12 bases lay in between. CDR3 size: 15 residues. CDR3 in DNA: TGTGCCAGTAGTATAGAGAACCTGCTGGGTTCACCCCTCCACTTT. Translated, it gives CASSIENLLGSPLHF.

The chain recombines TRBV5-1 with TRBJ2-1, with unresolved D. This CDR3 is built from 15 residues. CDR1 SGHRS and CDR2 YFSETQ come from the germline V gene. V lost 1 base and J lost 3, with 11 bases in between. The CDR3 region is CASSLSLESYNEQFF. In nucleotides, the CDR3 is TGCGCCAGCAGCTTGTCGCTCGAGAGCTACAATGAGCAGTTCTTC.

This chain links TRBV11-3 with TRBJ1-4; D may be TRBD1 (5 bases). Trimming removed 6 bases from V and 6 bases from J, with 17 bases in between. There are 15 residues in the CDR3. The germline CDR1 and CDR2 sequences are SGHNT and YENEEA. The CDR3 spells CASRPGPPRDEKLFF. As DNA, the CDR3 is TGTGCCAGCAGACCAGGGCCTCCAAGGGATGAAAAACTGTTTTTT.